The 5 T cell receptor beta chains given below trace back to one sample, sequenced in a study of blood T cell repertoires in COVID-19. Here immunoSEQ multiplex PCR was the method, and the copy in TCRdb shows in-frame clones only, minus some. Counted here are some 270,000 clones, approximately 85% occurring once; the ten biggest clones make up 0.87%. The sequenced sample consisted of peripheral blood. The source is a human donor with COVID-19, enrolled during active disease. The donor label of this sample is uncertain.

This clone came up once. The chain's CDR3 is CASSDRGQPQHF. The CDR3 DNA reads as TGCGCCAGCAGTGATAGGGGTCAGCCCCAGCATTTT. V and J are TRBV10-1 and TRBJ1-5; D perhaps matches TRBD1 (5 bases). The CDR3 loop spans 12 amino acids. Looked up from germline, CDR1 is WNHNN and CDR2 is SYGVQD (reference sequence). V dropped 3 bases and J dropped 6 bases, with 6 bases sitting between them.

The gene calls are TRBV19 and TRBJ1-2, with D hard to call. Trimming stripped 4 bases from V and 3 bases from J, with 12 bases between. The CDR3 consists of 14 residues. Germline V gives CDR1 LNHDA, CDR2 SQIVND (reference sequence). CDR3 sequence: CASSTQVADYGYTF. The CDR3 region has the DNA TGTGCCAGTAGTACGCAGGTTGCCGACTATGGCTACACCTTC.

The rearrangement joins TRBV11-2 to TRBJ2-2, with 9 nucleotides matching TRBD2. The V segment lost 5 bases and the J segment 6 bases; nucleotides outside the gene matches: 10. CDR1 is SGHAT, CDR2 FQNNGV, per germline. This CDR3 spans 16 amino acids. CDR3 in DNA: TGTGCCAGCAGCATAGTAGCGGGAGTCGGGGCCGGGGAGCTGTTTTTT. This gives the protein CASSIVAGVGAGELFF.

The chain carries TRBV28 and TRBJ2-7; 11 positions agree with TRBD1. V shed 5 bases and J 1 base; nucleotides not matched to a gene: 4. Germline CDR1 MDHEN, CDR2 SYDVKM. The CDR3 is made up of 15 amino acids. CDR3 residues: CASSGQGAASYEQYF. CDR3 bases: TGTGCCAGCAGTGGACAGGGGGCGGCGTCCTACGAGCAGTACTTC.

The chain uses TRBV2 and TRBJ2-7, with 9 bases that match TRBD1. CDR3 length: 14 residues. After removal of 6 bases from V and 5 bases from J, the junction contained 8 bases not matched to a gene. Germline CDR1 is SNHLY and CDR2 is FYNNEI. CDR3 loop: CASSQQGAVDEQYF. CDR3 sequence (DNA): TGTGCCAGCAGCCAACAGGGGGCGGTGGACGAGCAGTACTTC. The full variable domain, its missing parts supplied by reference TRBV2 and TRBJ2-7, is EPEVTQTPSHQVTQMGQEVILRCVPISNHLYFYWYRQILGQKVEFLVSFYNNEISEKSEIFDDQFSVERPDGSNFTLKIRSTKLEDSAMYFCASSQQGAVDEQYFGPGTRLTVT.